The 21 T cell receptor beta chains listed next were all sequenced from one sample in a study of cytomegalovirus exposure and HLA in healthy donors. TCRdb's copy holds only in-frame clones and misses some; the assay was immunoSEQ multiplex PCR. Found here are about 250,000 clones, 80% to 90% of them singletons; the top ten hold roughly 2.5%. The sample comprised PBMCs. The receptors here all came from a man in his late teens or twenties in good health and CMV-seronegative.

The chain recombines TRBV6-5 with TRBJ2-7, with D possibly matching TRBD1 (5 bases). CDR1 is MNHEY and CDR2 is SVGAGI in the germline V gene. Trimming removed 4 bases from V and 6 bases from J, with 16 bases in between. The CDR3 runs to 14 residues. DNA for the CDR3: TGTGCCAGCAGTTTCACTATAGAAAGGGGCGAGCAGTACTTC. Its protein product is CASSFTIERGEQYF.

The rearrangement links TRBV28 to TRBJ2-7; 7 nucleotides match TRBD2. The V and J ends lost 6 bases and 3 bases, in that order; junction bases with no gene match: 8. Germline values: CDR1 MDHEN, CDR2 SYDVKM. The CDR3 is 14 amino acids. The CDR3 sequence is CASSRALAVYEQYF. DNA of the CDR3: TGTGCCAGCAGCAGGGCCCTAGCGGTCTACGAGCAGTACTTC.

The CDR3 DNA follows: TGTGCCAGCACCTATCCGGGGGGGCGTGGAAACACCATATATTTT. This sequence encodes CASTYPGGRGNTIYF. The V and J genes are TRBV28 and TRBJ1-3, with D tentatively TRBD1 (6 bases). CDR3 length equals 15 residues. V lost 7 bases, J lost 3 bases, and 16 bases lay in between. From germline, CDR1 is MDHEN and CDR2 SYDVKM.

This clone has just one count. The chain employs TRBV18 and TRBJ1-2, with TRBD1 matching over 10 bases. Germline V gene data show CDR1 as KGHSH and CDR2 as LQKENI. This CDR3 is built from 16 residues. The V gene end was trimmed by 0 bases and the J gene end by 0 bases; junction bases not matched to a gene: 1. CDR3 DNA sequence: TGTGCCAGCTCACCACCGGACAGGGGGTCTAACTATGGCTACACCTTC. Its protein product is CASSPPDRGSNYGYTF.

V gene TRBV5-4 combines with J gene TRBJ1-3, with D possibly being TRBD1 (5 bases). This CDR3 comprises 15 residues. Trimming left V 2 bases short and J 2 bases short, with 11 bases between. Germline CDR1 is SGHNT and CDR2 is YYREEE (reference sequence). The CDR3 is CASSFGGATGNTIYF. The CDR3 DNA sequence: TGTGCCAGCAGCTTCGGAGGGGCTACTGGAAACACCATATATTTT.

The genes are TRBV9 and TRBJ2-5; weak D call: TRBD1 (6 bases). The CDR3 has 15 amino acids. Trimming stripped 0 bases from V and 1 base from J, with 10 bases between. Per the germline V gene, CDR1 is SGDLS and CDR2 is YYNGEE. CDR3: CASSVAGQIQETQYF. The DNA of the CDR3 is TGTGCCAGCAGCGTAGCCGGACAGATCCAAGAGACCCAGTACTTC.

The CDR3 is CASSPTSGRALKGNEQFF. Here the CDR3 DNA reads TGTGCCAGCAGTCCTACTAGCGGGAGGGCCCTCAAAGGAAATGAGCAGTTCTTC. The chain carries TRBV7-3 and TRBJ2-1; 13 bases are shared with TRBD2. The CDR3 loop spans 18 amino acids. The V gene end was trimmed by 6 bases and the J gene end by 7 bases; junction bases not matched to a gene: 15. The germline V gene has CDR1 SGHTA and CDR2 FQGTGA.

The chain employs TRBV29-1 and TRBJ1-5, with D maybe TRBD1 (5 bases). This CDR3 has 12 amino acids. In germline, CDR1 is SQVTM, CDR2 ANQGSEA. V lost 7 bases and J lost 4, with 11 bases in between. The CDR3 DNA follows: TGCAGCGGGACATTTCTTAATCAGCCCCAGCATTTT. Protein product: CSGTFLNQPQHF. The full variable domain, completed using reference TRBV29-1 and TRBJ1-5, is SAVISQKPSRDICQRGTSLTIQCQVDSQVTMMFWYRQQPGQSLTLIATANQGSEATYESGFVIDKFPISRPNLTFSTLTVSNMSPEDSSIYLCSGTFLNQPQHFGDGTRLSIL.

V and J are TRBV7-9 and TRBJ2-1, with D uncertain. Germline-derived CDR1 and CDR2 are SEHNR and FQNEAQ (reference sequence). CDR3 length: 15 amino acids. Trimming stripped 4 bases from V and 7 bases from J, with 17 bases between. In nucleotides, the CDR3 is TGTGCCAGCAGCTCTCGACTGGCGGTCGGGAATGAGCAGTTCTTC. It is translated as CASSSRLAVGNEQFF.

The rearrangement joins TRBV19 to TRBJ2-7; D remains ambiguous. CDR3 length: 15 amino acids. V was pared by 1 base and J by 1 base, with 11 bases between. Germline V lookup: CDR1 LNHDA, CDR2 SQIVND (reference sequence). The CDR3 DNA reads as TGTGCCAGTAGTATAGTTACAGCCCCATCCTACGAGCAGTACTTC. It codes for CASSIVTAPSYEQYF.

The CDR3 loop is CASSVVGTGVGEQYF. The CDR3 bases are TGTGCCAGCAGCGTAGTAGGGACAGGGGTTGGCGAGCAGTACTTC. The chain uses TRBV9 and TRBJ2-7, with 10 positions matching TRBD1. Germline CDR1 and CDR2: SGDLS and YYNGEE. Losses at the gene ends were 0 bases for V and 6 bases for J; bases not matched to a gene: 6. CDR3 length: 15 amino acids.

The chain recombines TRBV13 with TRBJ2-3; 9 nucleotides match TRBD2. This CDR3 has 16 amino acids. Per germline, CDR1 PRHDT and CDR2 FYEKMQ (reference sequence). The V segment lost 4 bases and the J segment 2 bases; nucleotides outside the gene matches: 7. The DNA for the CDR3 is TGTGCCAGCAGCTCGTCTAGCGGGACATTCACAGATACGCAGTATTTT. Protein sequence: CASSSSSGTFTDTQYF. The full variable domain, rest sourced from reference TRBV13 and TRBJ2-3, is AAGVIQSPRHLIKEKRETATLKCYPIPRHDTVYWYQQGPGQDPQFLISFYEKMQSDKGSIPDRFSAQQFSDYHSELNMSSLELGDSALYFCASSSSSGTFTDTQYFGPGTRLTVL.

This clone was found a few times. The genes are TRBV19 and TRBJ1-5, with D possibly TRBD1 on 5 matching bases. Germline V gene sequence: CDR1 LNHDA, CDR2 SQIVND (reference sequence). The CDR3 consists of 14 residues. The ends were cut back, 3 bases at V and 3 bases at J, with 9 bases in the middle. In DNA form, the CDR3 reads TGTGCCAGTAGTATCGTCAGGGACAATCAGCCCCAGCATTTT. Protein product: CASSIVRDNQPQHF.

The chain combines TRBV5-1 with TRBJ2-3; a possible D gene is TRBD1 (5 bases). Trimming stripped 5 bases from V and 2 bases from J, with 12 bases between. The CDR3 contains 14 residues. From germline, CDR1 is SGHRS and CDR2 YFSETQ. This chain's CDR3 is CASSIRQSTDTQYF. The CDR3 DNA reads TGCGCCAGCAGTATTCGACAGTCCACAGATACGCAGTATTTT.

The chain couples TRBV19 to TRBJ1-4; D possibly corresponds to TRBD1 (6 bases). There are 14 residues in the CDR3. Trimming shortened V by 4 bases and J by 8 bases, and 14 bases separated the two germline ends. The V gene's germline CDR1 is LNHDA and CDR2 SQIVND (reference sequence). DNA of the CDR3: TGTGCCAGTAGTAGTGGCAGGGGATACGAAAAACTGTTTTTT. Protein: CASSSGRGYEKLFF.

This chain connects TRBV6-4 to TRBJ2-3; 14 nucleotides agree with TRBD2. This CDR3 has 16 residues. J was trimmed by 4 bases and V by 6 bases; bases with no gene match: 6. From germline, CDR1 is MRHNA and CDR2 SNTAGT. Written as DNA, the CDR3 is TGTGCCAGCAGCGAAAAGACTAGCGGGGGGGCAGATACGCAGTATTTT. It is translated as CASSEKTSGGADTQYF.

The J gene is TRBJ2-1, the V gene TRBV12-5, with TRBD1 matching over 9 bases. The CDR3 is 17 residues long. Per germline, CDR1 LGHNT and CDR2 FRNRAP. V lost 1 base and J lost 4; bases outside the gene matches: 8. CDR3 DNA: TGTGCTAGTGGTTTGGATCTCCGGGACAGGGCTTACAATGAGCAGTTCTTC. This codes for CASGLDLRDRAYNEQFF.

This clone was seen a single time. This sequence joins TRBV4-3 and TRBJ2-1, with 9 bases aligning to TRBD2. Germline CDR1 and CDR2: LGHNA and YSLEER. The J segment lost 7 bases and the V segment lost 0 bases, leaving 10 bases of the junction unmatched. The CDR3 is 17 amino acids. CDR3 in DNA: TGCGCCAGCAGCCAAGAATCCGGGCGGGAGGGCCTAAATGAGCAGTTCTTC. It codes for CASSQESGREGLNEQFF.

This chain uses TRBV18 with TRBJ2-6; 8 nucleotides align to TRBD1. This CDR3 has 15 amino acids. V lost 6 bases to trimming and J lost 3 bases; unmatched junction nucleotides: 4. Germline V gene lookup returns CDR1 KGHSH and CDR2 LQKENI. The chain's CDR3 is CASSLTGVGANVLTF. As DNA, the CDR3 is TGTGCCAGCTCCCTGACAGGGGTTGGGGCCAACGTCCTGACTTTC.

The chain combines TRBV27 with TRBJ2-7, with TRBD1 identical over 7 bases. The CDR3 runs 15 residues. The trim removed 2 bases at V and 4 bases at J, leaving 8 bases unmatched. The germline V gene encodes CDR1 MNHEY and CDR2 SMNVEV (reference sequence). CDR3 loop: CASSLMTGTMYEQYF. In nucleotides, the CDR3 is TGTGCCAGCAGTTTAATGACAGGGACAATGTACGAGCAGTACTTC.

The rearrangement links TRBV10-3 to TRBJ2-7; perhaps TRBD2 as D (5 bases). V lost 8 bases and J lost 6, with 17 bases in between. Germline V lookup: CDR1 ENHRY, CDR2 SYGVKD. The CDR3 is 13 residues long. The CDR3 spells CAIRAEATAEQYF. The CDR3, as DNA: TGTGCCATCCGGGCGGAGGCCACCGCCGAGCAGTACTTC.